A single sample gave rise to the 20 T cell receptor beta chains below, sequenced in a study of shared clonotypes between healthy human individuals. CD45RO-negative, CCR7-selected cells formed the naive CD8 fraction, which excluded terminally differentiated effector memory CD45RA+ cells. The repertoire was sequenced with immunoSEQ multiplex PCR; TCRdb's copy has only in-frame clones and lacks some. The table includes millions of clones, roughly 95% detected once. Sequencing was carried out using naive CD8+ T cells sorted from blood. All receptors come from a man younger than 30 in good health.

The CDR3 here is CASSSQLAGTGETQYF. The DNA of the CDR3 is TGTGCCAGCAGCTCCCAGCTAGCGGGGACCGGGGAGACCCAGTACTTC. This chain links TRBV7-8 with TRBJ2-5; 9 bases are shared with TRBD2. The V and J ends lost 4 bases and 5 bases, in that order; junction bases with no gene match: 11. This CDR3 is built from 16 residues. Germline V CDR1 and CDR2: SGHVS, FQNEAQ. Supplemented by reference TRBV7-8 and TRBJ2-5, the full variable domain reads GAGVSQSPRYKVAKRGQDVALRCDPISGHVSLFWYQQALGQGPEFLTYFQNEAQLDKSGLPSDRFFAERPEGSVSTLKIQRTQQEDSAVYLCASSSQLAGTGETQYFGPGTRLLVL.

This chain links TRBV6-6 with TRBJ2-5, with D unresolved. The germline V gene has CDR1 MNHNY and CDR2 SVGAGI (reference sequence). The CDR3 loop spans 15 amino acids. The V gene lost 2 bases and the J gene lost 2 bases, with 12 bases spanning the gap. The CDR3 DNA follows: TGTGCCAGCAGTTACCATGACGGCTATCAAGAGACCCAGTACTTC. Translating gives CASSYHDGYQETQYF.

This clone was counted only a few times. V usage is TRBV19 and J usage is TRBJ1-1; 7 nucleotides agree with TRBD1. Per the germline V gene, CDR1 is LNHDA and CDR2 is SQIVND (reference sequence). V dropped 5 bases and J dropped 2; count of bases not matched to a gene: 5. There are 14 residues in the CDR3. CDR3 nucleotide sequence: TGTGCCAGTAGTGTCGACAGGGTTAACACTGAAGCTTTCTTT. Its translation: CASSVDRVNTEAFF.

The rearrangement uses TRBV29-1 and TRBJ1-4; perhaps TRBD1 as D (5 bases). Germline V gene lookup returns CDR1 SQVTM and CDR2 ANQGSEA. Between the trimmed V and J ends, which lost 7 bases and 6 bases, there was a span of 15 bases. The CDR3 length is 13 residues. The CDR3 protein is CSAKQVGYEKLFF. In DNA, the CDR3 is TGCAGCGCCAAACAGGTGGGGTATGAAAAACTGTTTTTT.

The chain has TRBV7-8 and TRBJ2-1; 8 bases are a match to TRBD2. The ends lost 5 bases at V and 3 bases at J; junction bases unmatched: 27. CDR3 size: 22 residues. Per the germline V gene, CDR1 is SGHVS and CDR2 is FQNEAQ. CDR3 DNA sequence: TGTGCCAGCAGCCTAGTAGTGGTTTTGAGTGATCTGGGTAGCGGGGACTACAATGAGCAGTTCTTC. This translates into CASSLVVVLSDLGSGDYNEQFF.

The J gene is TRBJ1-5, the V gene TRBV6-1; 10 bases match TRBD1. In germline, CDR1 is MNHNS, CDR2 SASEGT. The CDR3 covers 16 residues. Trimming removed 3 bases from V and 0 bases from J; junction bases left unmatched: 2. The CDR3 here is CASSDGTGASNQPQHF. The CDR3 coding sequence is TGTGCCAGCAGTGACGGGACAGGGGCTAGCAATCAGCCCCAGCATTTT.

The chain is built from TRBV4-1 and TRBJ2-3; TRBD2 matches at 12 bases. This CDR3 is 19 amino acids long. Germline CDR1 reads MGHRA; CDR2 reads YSYEKL. V shed 0 bases, J shed 3 bases, and the junction held 10 bases outside the gene matches. The CDR3 DNA reads as TGCGCCAGCAGCCAAGATCCCCCCGGACTAGCGGGACAAACAGATACGCAGTATTTT. Translating gives CASSQDPPGLAGQTDTQYF.

This chain uses TRBV7-6 with TRBJ2-1; TRBD2 agrees at 9 bases. The CDR3 loop spans 16 amino acids. Unmatched junction bases numbered 3, after V lost 1 base and J lost 2 bases. Germline V lookup: CDR1 SGHVS, CDR2 FNYEAQ. This CDR3 reads CASSLVLAGAYNEQFF. DNA of the CDR3: TGTGCCAGCAGCTTAGTATTAGCGGGAGCCTACAATGAGCAGTTCTTC. Full variable domain (missing parts from reference TRBV7-6 and TRBJ2-1): GAGVSQSPRYKVTKRGQDVALRCDPISGHVSLYWYRQALGQGPEFLTYFNYEAQQDKSGLPNDRFSAERPEGSISTLTIQRTEQRDSAMYRCASSLVLAGAYNEQFFGPGTRLTVL.

The chain couples TRBV5-1 to TRBJ2-7; 8 bases agree with TRBD1. CDR1 SGHRS and CDR2 YFSETQ come from the germline V gene. CDR3 size: 14 residues. Trimming cost V 3 bases and J 0 bases; bases outside gene matches: 2. CDR3: CASSSDRASYEQYF. The CDR3 coding sequence is TGCGCCAGCAGCTCGGACAGGGCCTCCTACGAGCAGTACTTC.

The gene calls are TRBV30 and TRBJ2-7; D may be TRBD2 (5 bases). This CDR3 is 13 amino acids long. Per germline, CDR1 GTSNPN and CDR2 SVGIG (reference sequence). Deletions cut 4 bases from V and 0 bases from J, with 10 bases between. CDR3 nucleotides: TGTGCCTGGACCCCACTAGGCTCCTACGAGCAGTACTTC. It encodes CAWTPLGSYEQYF. Combining the CDR3 with reference TRBV30 and TRBJ2-7 gives the whole variable domain SQTIHQWPATLVQPVGSPLSLECTVEGTSNPNLYWYRQAAGRGLQLLFYSVGIGQISSEVPQNLSASRPQDRQFILSSKKLLLSDSGFYLCAWTPLGSYEQYFGPGTRLTVT.

The gene calls are TRBV19 and TRBJ2-1; D unresolved. The germline V gene encodes CDR1 LNHDA and CDR2 SQIVND (reference sequence). The germline V and J ends were trimmed by 5 bases and 8 bases, with 13 bases remaining between them. This CDR3 region has 13 residues. The CDR3 nucleotides are TGTGCCAGTAGTGCCTGGGCAGGTTATGAGCAGTTCTTC. Amino acid sequence: CASSAWAGYEQFF.

The CDR3 sequence is CASTETGGGNTIYF. CDR3 in DNA: TGTGCCAGCACTGAGACAGGGGGAGGAAACACCATATATTTT. J is TRBJ1-3 and V is TRBV5-4; TRBD1 agrees at 9 bases. Germline values: CDR1 SGHNT, CDR2 YYREEE (reference sequence). The CDR3 sequence is 14 residues long. V lost 6 bases to trimming and J lost 4 bases; unmatched junction nucleotides: 5.

CDR3 in DNA: TGCAGCGCCCGTGGATCGGGTGAGCAGTTCTTC. Translation gives CSARGSGEQFF. The V and J genes are TRBV29-1 and TRBJ2-1; unclear D gene. The CDR3 sequence is 11 residues long. V lost 7 bases to trimming and J lost 9 bases, with 13 bases between them. Germline CDR1 SQVTM, CDR2 ANQGSEA.

The gene calls are TRBV7-9 and TRBJ2-2; a weak D match, TRBD2 (5 bases). Germline assignment: CDR1 SEHNR and CDR2 FQNEAQ (reference sequence). The CDR3 length is 17 residues. V shed 4 bases and J shed 2 bases, with 17 bases lying between them. Here the CDR3 reads CASSSGLGEENTGELFF. In DNA form, the CDR3 reads TGTGCCAGCAGCTCAGGATTGGGAGAGGAAAACACCGGGGAGCTGTTTTTT.

J is TRBJ1-1 and V is TRBV19; 7 bases match TRBD1. There are 15 residues in the CDR3. The ends lost 6 bases at V and 0 bases at J; junction bases unmatched: 7. CDR1 LNHDA and CDR2 SQIVND come from the germline V gene (reference sequence). CDR3 residues: CASSTDRLMNTEAFF. DNA for the CDR3: TGTGCCAGTAGCACGGACAGGCTCATGAACACTGAAGCTTTCTTT.

This clone was counted once. CDR3 amino acids: CASSASGTGALWTNEKLFF. DNA for the CDR3: TGTGCCAGCAGCGCGTCCGGGACAGGGGCCCTTTGGACTAATGAAAAACTGTTTTTT. The rearrangement uses TRBV9 and TRBJ1-4; TRBD1 agrees at 10 bases. V was clipped by 3 bases and J by 2 bases; unmatched bases: 13. This CDR3 contains 19 residues. The germline V gene has CDR1 SGDLS and CDR2 YYNGEE.

The rearrangement links TRBV6-1 to TRBJ2-3, with 7 nucleotides matching TRBD2. Germline assignment: CDR1 MNHNS and CDR2 SASEGT. This CDR3 has 14 residues. Losses at the gene ends were 4 bases for V and 6 bases for J; bases not matched to a gene: 7. The CDR3 is CASSGGLVFDTQYF. The CDR3 bases are TGTGCCAGCAGTGGCGGACTAGTTTTCGATACGCAGTATTTT.

The chain joins TRBV27 to TRBJ2-7, with D maybe TRBD1 (5 bases). CDR3 length: 13 residues. Germline lookup yields CDR1 MNHEY and CDR2 SMNVEV (reference sequence). Between the trimmed V and J ends, which lost 2 bases and 2 bases, there was a span of 7 bases. Written as DNA, the CDR3 is TGTGCCAGCAGTTTAACGACAGCCTACGAGCAGTACTTC. Encoded protein: CASSLTTAYEQYF.

CDR3 protein: CASSYGQWLNTEAFF. CDR3 coding DNA: TGTGCCAGCAGTTACGGACAGTGGTTGAACACTGAAGCTTTCTTT. This chain joins TRBV6-5 and TRBJ1-1; possible D gene TRBD1, 6 bases. The V end lost 2 bases, the J end lost 0 bases, and 10 bases lay between the germline ends. Germline lookup yields CDR1 MNHEY and CDR2 SVGAGI. This CDR3 is built from 15 residues.

The rearrangement joins TRBV7-8 to TRBJ1-6; TRBD1 aligns across 11 bases. The CDR3 is 17 amino acids. After removal of 4 bases from V and 6 bases from J, the junction contained 8 bases not matched to a gene. Per the germline V gene, CDR1 is SGHVS and CDR2 is FQNEAQ. CDR3 sequence reads: CASSYPGTGGINSPLHF. CDR3 in DNA: TGTGCCAGCAGCTACCCGGGGACAGGGGGAATTAATTCACCCCTCCACTTT.